This T cell receptor (beta chain) appears in the sequencing data of a study of T cell changes during pregnancy in multiple sclerosis. Clones were sequenced by immunoSEQ multiplex PCR, and TCRdb holds only the in-frame ones, with some missing. This table holds about 57,000 clones, approximately 91% found once. This CDR3 has 15 amino acids. Per the germline V gene, CDR1 is LNHDA and CDR2 is SQIVND (reference sequence). V lost 8 bases and J lost 5, with 19 bases in between. This chain links TRBV19 with TRBJ1-5, with D perhaps TRBD1 (6 bases). The sample was peripheral blood, taken after pregnancy. The source is a female donor with multiple sclerosis, enrolled in a pregnancy study. The CDR3 loop reads CASGYRGGADQPQHF. The CDR3 DNA is TGTGCCAGTGGATATAGGGGGGGCGCAGATCAGCCCCAGCATTTT.